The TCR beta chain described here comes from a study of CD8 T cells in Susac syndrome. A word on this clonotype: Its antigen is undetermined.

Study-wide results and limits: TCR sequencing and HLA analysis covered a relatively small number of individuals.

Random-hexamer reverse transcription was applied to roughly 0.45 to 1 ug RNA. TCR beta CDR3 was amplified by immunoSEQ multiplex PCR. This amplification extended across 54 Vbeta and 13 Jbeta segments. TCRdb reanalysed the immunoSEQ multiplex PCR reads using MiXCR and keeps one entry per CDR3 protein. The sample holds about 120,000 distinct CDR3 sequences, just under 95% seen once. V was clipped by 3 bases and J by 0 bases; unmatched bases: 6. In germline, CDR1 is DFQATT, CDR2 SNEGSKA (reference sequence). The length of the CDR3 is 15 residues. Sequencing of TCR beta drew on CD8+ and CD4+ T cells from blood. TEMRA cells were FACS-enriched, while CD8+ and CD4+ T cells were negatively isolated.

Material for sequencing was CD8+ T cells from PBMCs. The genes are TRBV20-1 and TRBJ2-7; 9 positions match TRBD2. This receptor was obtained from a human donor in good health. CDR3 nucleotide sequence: TGCAGTGCTAGCGACAGCGGGGGGATCTCCTACGAGCAGTACTTC. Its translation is CSASDSGGISYEQYF.